This is a list of T cell receptor beta chains from one sample in a study of cytomegalovirus exposure and HLA in healthy donors. The data were produced by immunoSEQ multiplex PCR, yet TCRdb's version contains in-frame clones alone and is incomplete. The top ten hold about 2% of the sample, which has approximately 100,000 clones, 70% to 80% seen once. Sequences were obtained from PBMCs. The receptors stem from a human donor in good health. The conserved cysteine and the conserved F or W are not part of the CDR3 here.

v_call,cdr3_aa
TRBV5-4,ASSTGTGMSEQY
TRBV20-1,SARGGYGYT
TRBV19,ASSILGPNTEAF
TRBV6-1,ASTPGQGEQY
TRBV19,ASRKEGGGELF
TRBV28,ASTTGANVLT
TRBV19,ASTLGAEAF
TRBV29-1,SDRDYEGYT
TRBV4-2,ASSQGGQGGGYT
TRBV7-2,ASSLGSGYSNQPQH
TRBV7-2,ASSSQGSPGANVLT
TRBV5-5,ASSLSLIGSGQGRGETQY
TRBV7-9,ASSFGGALTYEQY
TRBV11-3,ASSLGSGQGLEQY
TRBV4-1,ASSQVLQLAGAGDTQY
TRBV11-2,ASSLRTDQETQY
TRBV19,ASSIDVLASYNEQF
TRBV11-2,ASSLQLANEKLF
TRBV6-5,ASSPRTSGSLF
TRBV6-5,ASSLTGAGSTDTQY
TRBV5-1,ASNPKGPPYEQY
TRBV2,ASSRGAGGNQPQH
TRBV9,ASSGGTGGLANYGYT
TRBV7-6,ASSLALTGQGEAF
TRBV7-8,ASSLVVSLAGKNEQF
TRBV7-9,SSSATPGQRYGYT
TRBV30,AWGDLAYEQY
TRBV4-2,AGSDTSGMEKLF
TRBV6-1,ASSEALLGPAGV
TRBV7-2,ASSQNIGTVETQY
TRBV5-4,ASSHDSGGGEQY
TRBV4-3,ASSQVTGAGEAF
TRBV27,ASSPTGVSSWQPQH
TRBV5-6,ASSSAGTTNTGELF
TRBV5-4,ASSLRPGQGRHEQY
TRBV12-5,ASGLLGGGANEQF
TRBV6-1,ASSEEGQVNAEAF
TRBV5-4,ASSLFSASPSNYGYT
TRBV30,AWRPAGPHTGELF
TRBV15,ATSRERVGNEQF
TRBV5-4,ASSSPGLRSPLH
TRBV5-6,ASSRGAGFSYNEQF
TRBV5-6,ASSFGGVNTEAF
TRBV7-9,ASSGRTGFGYT